This TCR beta chain was captured in a study of human T cells and chemical hapten exposure listed by TCRdb under 2021. At the level of the whole study: For sensitization, 2% DPC in acetone was applied to a 2 cm by 2 cm area of upper inner arm skin. Patients additionally received weekly therapeutic DPC doses to the scalp throughout the roughly 25-week study period. Approximately 30 alopecia patients provided blood for TCR sequencing at one to four time points (pre-sensitization, 2, 6 and 24 weeks). Libraries were pooled for sequencing, and per-sample TCR yields varied mainly because of small differences in library volumes within the pool. This study followed changes in the peripheral blood TCR repertoire in vivo during primary and secondary sensitization of alopecia patients to the hapten diphenylcyclopropenone (DPC). Most of the patients in the cohort were female, and the cohort covered alopecia areata with under or over 50% scalp involvement, alopecia totalis and alopecia universalis. Patient blood was sampled pre-sensitization (week 0) and at 2, 6 and about 24 weeks after DPC sensitization. Patch testing was performed on the upper back with Finn chambers containing 0.01% DPC, and the patch tests were scored after 6 days according to International Contact Dermatitis Research Group standards.

In its sample, this clonotype was seen many times. The target of this receptor is not known. Base qualities are not provided; no much larger clone lies one nucleotide away. Overall results and qualifications from the work: After repeated subsampling, changes were observed in the strength of the expansion versus patch-test correlation and in the threshold at which the correlation became significant. A positive correlation was found between the number of PT1 expanded TCRs and patch test score, with significance reached at thresholds 8, 16 and 32 but not 4. Alopecia, a presumed autoimmune disease, was present in all patients, so the immune response of the patients might differ from that of healthy individuals. The number of TCRs above 1 in 1000 frequency did not change with DPC sensitization; there was no evidence of global repertoire structure alterations. Compared with pre-sensitization or healthy control sets, expanded TCRs formed significantly more large CDR3 similarity clusters, which is consistent with antigen-driven responses.

CDR1 and CDR2, looked up from the germline V gene, are SGHTA and FQGNSA. Reading from cysteine to phenylalanine, the CDR3 counts 13 amino acids. Only CDR3 DNA remains: 39 bases, in frame from the first base. V and J lose 2 bases and 6 bases, and a span of 11 bases separates them. What this sample's time point label stands for: patch test 3, about 24 weeks after DPC sensitization. Explained via the paper, the treatment or condition label denotes: therapeutic diphenylcyclopropenone sensitization with weekly scalp DPC. At every patch-test visit, the blood draw took place before the patch test was put on. To be eligible, patients had to be aged 18 to 70, diagnosed with alopecia and judged suitable for DPC therapy, while pregnant patients were excluded. Total RNA was isolated from unfractionated whole blood collected in Tempus Blood RNA tubes. The method was RACE. For sequencing, a NextSeq 500 was employed. During library preparation, unique molecular identifiers were attached to individual cDNA molecules so that TCRs could be counted in a quantitative, reproducible way. Each blood RNA sample was used to sequence both TCR alpha and TCR beta chains. The source study handled its data this way. A median of approximately 100,000 TCRs per sample was observed, with a range of about 23,224 to 700,000. V, J and CDR3 annotation of the TCR reads was performed with the Decombinator software suite. Every sample was subsampled to the same number of TCRs (28,000) for the PS versus PT1 abundance plots. TCRs were defined as expanded if absent before sensitization and observed at least eight times at the 2-week time point. TCRdb redid the processing of the public reads, applying fastp at Q25 and MiXCR, and retained in-frame beta chains. When rows share a CDR3 protein, they turn into one entry using the most common DNA and genes. The V and J calls shown here were made by TCRdb, not taken from the authors' results. For this sample the table gives under 100,000 distinct CDR3 sequences, of which 10% to 14% were detected only once. The ten largest clones capture around 3.7% of the sample.

The TCR comes from a woman between 50 and 59 years old with alopecia areata. Some clones in this sample may be carry-over from other donors' samples. Sequencing used whole blood, obtained in connection with sensitization to the hapten diphenylcyclopropenone (DPC). The rearrangement combines TRBV7-2 with TRBJ2-7, and the D gene may be TRBD2, 6 bases matching. The DNA is TGTGCCAGCAGCTTAACTAGCTATGGCGAGCAGTACTTC. This sequence encodes CASSLTSYGEQYF.